Shown below are 9 T cell receptor beta chains from a single sample sequenced in a study of cytomegalovirus exposure and HLA in healthy donors (dated by TCRdb to about 2017). The method was the immunoSEQ multiplex PCR assay. For the multiplex PCR, a mixture combining 60 forward primers for TCR Vbeta segments and 13 reverse primers for TCR Jbeta segments was used. Not all clones reach the TCRdb copy of this immuneACCESS table, which keeps in-frame sequences only. Checked studies attribute under half of the gap to unresolved V genes and leave the rest unexplained. The sample profile shows around 190,000 clones; over 65% of them were found once. The ten top clones hold 2.9% of the sample. What was sequenced was PBMCs. The receptors come from a woman aged 25 to 39 in good health and CMV-seronegative.

The chain recombines TRBV5-1 with TRBJ2-4; 7 bases line up with TRBD2. Trimming at V came to 2 bases and at J to 7 bases, leaving 9 bases not matched to a gene. Germline V gene sequence: CDR1 SGHRS, CDR2 YFSETQ. The CDR3 extends over 15 amino acids. This chain's CDR3 is CASSFLSGDENIQYF. The CDR3 bases are TGCGCCAGCAGCTTCCTAAGCGGGGATGAGAACATTCAGTACTTC.

V gene TRBV19 combines with J gene TRBJ1-4; the D is unclear. Trimming pared 3 bases from V and 7 bases from J, leaving 12 bases between. Germline-derived CDR1 and CDR2 are LNHDA and SQIVND (reference sequence). The CDR3 sequence is 14 residues long. The CDR3 reads CASSIGIQSEKLFF. The CDR3 DNA sequence: TGTGCCAGTAGTATCGGTATTCAAAGTGAAAAACTGTTTTTT.

The V call is TRBV5-1, the J call TRBJ2-5, with TRBD1 as a possible D gene (6 bases). V was cut by 2 bases and J by 3 bases, with 8 bases left in between. From germline, CDR1 is SGHRS and CDR2 YFSETQ. The CDR3 has 13 residues. The CDR3 nucleotides are TGCGCCAGCAGCTTAACAGGGAAAGAGACCCAGTACTTC. Translated: CASSLTGKETQYF.

The genes are TRBV7-6 and TRBJ2-3, with 11 positions matching TRBD2. Germline CDR1 and CDR2: SGHVS and FNYEAQ. The CDR3 contains 19 residues. V lost 5 bases to trimming and J lost 2 bases; unmatched junction nucleotides: 15. CDR3: CASSGARGSGRGPTDTQYF. The CDR3 DNA reads as TGTGCCAGCAGCGGGGCGCGGGGTAGCGGGAGGGGCCCCACAGATACGCAGTATTTT.

The chain joins TRBV27 to TRBJ1-1; no clear D gene. Trimming left V 5 bases short and J 3 bases short, with 13 bases between. This CDR3 contains 14 residues. CDR1 is MNHEY, CDR2 SMNVEV, per germline (reference sequence). CDR3 DNA sequence: TGTGCCAGCAGTGAGAGGAGTTTGGACACTGAAGCTTTCTTT. Protein sequence: CASSERSLDTEAFF.

This chain joins TRBV5-6 and TRBJ1-6; D is uncertain. The CDR3 is 15 amino acids. V lost 4 bases to trimming and J lost 7 bases, with 15 bases between them. In germline, CDR1 is SGHDT, CDR2 YYEEEE. The CDR3 DNA reads as TGTGCCAGCAGCCGCCCACGCACAGACAATTCACCCCTCCACTTT. Translation: CASSRPRTDNSPLHF.

The count of this clone is one. The V gene is TRBV5-6, the J gene TRBJ2-1; D possibly corresponds to TRBD2 (6 bases). Germline V CDR1 and CDR2: SGHDT, YYEEEE. Trimming left V 3 bases short and J 6 bases short, with 10 bases between. The CDR3 sequence is 13 residues long. CDR3 region: CASSSVAVNEQFF. CDR3 bases: TGTGCCAGCAGCTCGGTAGCGGTCAATGAGCAGTTCTTC.

This chain joins TRBV2 and TRBJ1-3, with 8 bases aligning to TRBD1. V lost 3 bases, J lost 0 bases, and 10 bases stayed unmatched. Germline V gene lookup returns CDR1 SNHLY and CDR2 FYNNEI. The CDR3 has 18 amino acids. The chain's CDR3 is CASSEYGQGYRSGNTIYF. The CDR3 coding sequence is TGTGCCAGCAGTGAGTACGGACAGGGTTATCGCTCTGGAAACACCATATATTTT.

The chain is built from TRBV10-3 and TRBJ2-1; D is unclear. Deletions cut 2 bases from V and 4 bases from J, with 3 bases between. The V gene's germline CDR1 is ENHRY and CDR2 SYGVKD. This CDR3 spans 12 amino acids. The CDR3 is CAISEQYNEQFF. Written as DNA, the CDR3 is TGTGCCATCAGTGAGCAGTACAATGAGCAGTTCTTC.